A selection of T cell receptor beta chains follows, all from one sample in a study of control samples from healthy donors and cancer patients. Assay: immunoSEQ multiplex PCR; the TCRdb copy retains only in-frame clones and omits some. Of fewer than 95,000 clones listed, about 85% are singletons. Sequencing input: blood. Every receptor here comes from a woman aged 40 to 50 in good health. Both conserved end residues are part of each CDR3. The D gene is left open where the match is weak. Clone size appears in some rows only: once, few, many, or a class for an expanded clone.

v_gene	d_gene	abundance	j_gene	len	CDR3nt	CDR3aa
TRBV7-2	-	-	TRBJ1-1	16	TGTGCCAGCAGCATCTCGTCGGGGGGGATGAACACTGAAGCTTTCTTT	CASSISSGGMNTEAFF
TRBV11-3	TRBD1	-	TRBJ2-2	15	TGTGCCAGCAGCTTAAAAGGACAGGATGTCGGGGAGCTGTTTTTT	CASSLKGQDVGELFF
TRBV15	-	-	TRBJ2-1	13	TGTGCCACCGGAACATACAGGGCGAATGAGCAGTTCTTC	CATGTYRANEQFF
TRBV30	TRBD1	-	TRBJ1-1	14	TGTGCCTGGAGTGGGGACAGGGTCAGCACTGAAGCTTTCTTT	CAWSGDRVSTEAFF
TRBV20-1	-	-	TRBJ1-2	11	TGCAGTGCTAGGCGGGACTATGGCTACACCTTC	CSARRDYGYTF
TRBV19	-	-	TRBJ2-7	13	TGTGCCAGTAGTATTTCGACGATCCACGAGCAGTACTTC	CASSISTIHEQYF
TRBV29-1	-	-	TRBJ1-1	12	TGCGCCGCCAGCGCTTCGAGGACTGAAGCTTTCTTT	CAASASRTEAFF
TRBV24-1	TRBD1	few	TRBJ2-1	13	TGTGCCACCAGTGACTGGACAGGGCAGGGACGGTTCTTC	CATSDWTGQGRFF
TRBV5-1	-	-	TRBJ1-2	14	TGCGCCAGCAGCGTAGGGGGGGCACACTATGGCTACACCTTC	CASSVGGAHYGYTF
TRBV6-2/TRBV6-3	-	-	TRBJ1-2	16	TGTGCCAGCAGTTACTCGTTATGGAAGACTAACTATGGCTACACCTTC	CASSYSLWKTNYGYTF
TRBV18	-	-	TRBJ2-3	14	TGTGCCAGCCCCCGGGGCTCCGGCACAGATACGCAGTATTTT	CASPRGSGTDTQYF
TRBV5-4	-	-	TRBJ2-3	13	TGTGCCAGCAGCATTCCTAGCGCAGATACGCAGTATTTT	CASSIPSADTQYF
TRBV27	-	-	TRBJ2-7	14	TGTGCCAGCAGTTTGGCAGGGTCCGTAGGGGAGCAGTACTTC	CASSLAGSVGEQYF
TRBV2	TRBD1	-	TRBJ1-1	15	TGTGCCAGCATCGCGTACCGGGACAGGAACACTGAAGCTTTCTTT	CASIAYRDRNTEAFF
TRBV7-3	-	-	TRBJ2-2	14	TGTGCCAGCAGCTTAATTGCGCCTGCCGGGGAGCTGTTTTTT	CASSLIAPAGELFF
TRBV28	TRBD1	-	TRBJ2-6	18	TGTGCCAGCAGTCCTTTGACAGGGCCTACTTCTGGGGCCAACGTCCTGACTTTC	CASSPLTGPTSGANVLTF
TRBV30	-	few	TRBJ2-1	12	TGTGCCTGGAGTACGATGGTGGGGCAGAAGTTCTTC	CAWSTMVGQKFF
TRBV4-3	-	-	TRBJ2-7	16	TGCGCCAGCAGCCAAGTCGCACAGTCGAACTCCTACGAGCAGTACTTC	CASSQVAQSNSYEQYF
TRBV7-2	-	-	TRBJ1-1	13	TGTGCCAGCAGCTTAGGGGCTCTTACTGAAGCTTTCTTT	CASSLGALTEAFF
TRBV6-5	TRBD1	-	TRBJ2-7	14	TGTGCCAGCAGGGGGACAGGGCGATCCTACGAGCAGTACTTC	CASRGTGRSYEQYF